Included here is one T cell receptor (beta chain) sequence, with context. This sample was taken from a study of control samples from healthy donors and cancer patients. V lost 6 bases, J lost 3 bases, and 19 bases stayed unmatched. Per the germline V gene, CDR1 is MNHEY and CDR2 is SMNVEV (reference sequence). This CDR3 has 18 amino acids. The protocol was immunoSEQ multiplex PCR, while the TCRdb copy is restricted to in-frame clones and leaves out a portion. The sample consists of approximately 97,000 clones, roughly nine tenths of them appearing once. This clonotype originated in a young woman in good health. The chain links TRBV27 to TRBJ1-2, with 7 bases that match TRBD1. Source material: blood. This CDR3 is CASRKSPGQKNGDYGYTF. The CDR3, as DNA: TGTGCCAGCAGGAAATCACCGGGACAGAAGAATGGAGACTATGGCTACACCTTC.